Described below is a single T cell receptor beta chain sequence and its context. The data were taken from a study of blood T cell repertoires in COVID-19. Study in general: Some COVID-19 samples were acute and others convalescent; all came from the United States, Italy and Spain.

Assay used: immunoSEQ multiplex PCR; TCRdb lists only in-frame clones, some missing. The repertoire holds hundreds of thousands of clones, with about 85% as singletons. The source of this sequence is an older woman who had recovered from COVID-19. The sequenced sample was PBMCs or T cells enriched from blood (not recorded which).

The CDR3 is CATNNQPQHF. The CDR3 nucleotides read TGTGCCACCAACAATCAGCCCCAGCATTTT. J is TRBJ1-5 and V is TRBV6-5; no clear D. CDR3 length equals 10 residues. Germline V gene lookup returns CDR1 MNHEY and CDR2 SVGAGI. Trimming removed 10 bases from V and 3 bases from J, with 4 bases in between.